The present T cell receptor beta chain was sequenced within a study of OX40 agonist ivuxolimab in advanced cancers. Study outcomes and limitations: At 0.1 to 3.0 mg/kg and by week 6, clonal expansion occurred in CD4+ and CD8+ blood T cells.

As concerns this clone: Antigen: not known.

Researchers took blood at baseline, on cycle 4 day 1, and on cycle 7 day 1. Repertoires were generated with immunoSEQ multiplex PCR, while TCRdb's copy carries only in-frame clones and drops some. The sample shows almost 50,000 clones, 70% to 90% of them seen only once. Germline assignment: CDR1 SGHTA and CDR2 FQGNSA. The CDR3 covers 13 residues. The V and J ends lost 4 bases and 13 bases, in that order; junction bases with no gene match: 4. The sequence derives from an adult with an advanced solid tumor such as melanoma, head and neck, liver or kidney cancer. The chain employs TRBV7-2 and TRBJ1-6, with TRBD1 matching over 10 bases. The sample in question was CD4+ or CD8+ T cells sorted from blood, obtained in a trial of the OX40 agonist ivuxolimab. The CDR3 region is CASSSGQGMPLHF. CDR3 bases: TGTGCCAGCAGCTCGGGACAGGGGATGCCCCTCCACTTT.